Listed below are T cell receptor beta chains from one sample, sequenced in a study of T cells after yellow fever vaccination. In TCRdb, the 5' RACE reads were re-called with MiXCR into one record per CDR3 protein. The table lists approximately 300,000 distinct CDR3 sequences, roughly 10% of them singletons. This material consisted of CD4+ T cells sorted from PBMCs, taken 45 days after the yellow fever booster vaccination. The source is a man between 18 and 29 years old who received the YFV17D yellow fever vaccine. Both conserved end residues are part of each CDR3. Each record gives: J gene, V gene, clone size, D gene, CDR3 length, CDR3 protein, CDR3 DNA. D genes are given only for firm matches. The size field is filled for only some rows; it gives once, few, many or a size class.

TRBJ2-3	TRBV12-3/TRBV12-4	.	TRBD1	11	CASSVRTGQYF	TGTGCCAGCAGTGTCCGGACAGGGCAGTATTTT
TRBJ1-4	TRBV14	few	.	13	CASSQADVWKLFF	TGTGCCAGCAGCCAAGCGGATGTCTGGAAACTGTTTTTT
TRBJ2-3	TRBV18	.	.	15	CASSPQESSTDTQYF	TGTGCCAGCTCACCACAAGAATCTAGCACAGATACGCAGTATTTT
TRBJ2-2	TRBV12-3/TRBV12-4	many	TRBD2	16	CASSLTSGGAGGELFF	TGTGCCAGCAGTTTAACTAGCGGGGGGGCCGGCGGGGAGCTGTTTTTT
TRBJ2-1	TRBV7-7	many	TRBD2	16	CASSLGLADGYNEQFF	TGTGCCAGCAGCTTAGGACTAGCGGATGGATACAATGAGCAGTTCTTC
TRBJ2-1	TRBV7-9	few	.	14	CASSSSTAYNEQFF	TGTGCCAGCAGCTCCTCGACTGCCTACAATGAGCAGTTCTTC
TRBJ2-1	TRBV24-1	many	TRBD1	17	CATSDSSGTGAHNEQFF	TGTGCCACCAGTGATTCGTCAGGGACAGGGGCCCACAATGAGCAGTTCTTC
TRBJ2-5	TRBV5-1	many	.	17	CASSLEVRRVVQETQYF	TGCGCCAGCAGCTTGGAAGTCCGACGTGTGGTTCAAGAGACCCAGTACTTC
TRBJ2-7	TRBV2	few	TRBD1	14	CASSPGQSSYEQYF	TGTGCCAGCAGTCCGGGACAGAGCTCCTACGAGCAGTACTTC
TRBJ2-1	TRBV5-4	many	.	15	CASGRRGGVLHEQFF	TGTGCCAGCGGCCGCAGGGGAGGTGTTCTCCATGAGCAGTTCTTC
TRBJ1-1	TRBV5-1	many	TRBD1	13	CASSLQGATEAFF	TGTGCCAGCAGCTTACAGGGGGCCACTGAAGCTTTCTTT
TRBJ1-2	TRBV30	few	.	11	CAWSVLGGYTF	TGTGCCTGGAGTGTACTTGGTGGCTACACCTTC
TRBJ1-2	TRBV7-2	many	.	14	CASSLDRLNYGYTF	TGTGCCAGCAGCTTAGACAGGCTAAACTATGGCTACACCTTC
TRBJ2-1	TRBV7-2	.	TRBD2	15	CASSLGGAVYNEQFF	TGTGCCAGCAGCCTGGGAGGGGCTGTGTACAATGAGCAGTTCTTC